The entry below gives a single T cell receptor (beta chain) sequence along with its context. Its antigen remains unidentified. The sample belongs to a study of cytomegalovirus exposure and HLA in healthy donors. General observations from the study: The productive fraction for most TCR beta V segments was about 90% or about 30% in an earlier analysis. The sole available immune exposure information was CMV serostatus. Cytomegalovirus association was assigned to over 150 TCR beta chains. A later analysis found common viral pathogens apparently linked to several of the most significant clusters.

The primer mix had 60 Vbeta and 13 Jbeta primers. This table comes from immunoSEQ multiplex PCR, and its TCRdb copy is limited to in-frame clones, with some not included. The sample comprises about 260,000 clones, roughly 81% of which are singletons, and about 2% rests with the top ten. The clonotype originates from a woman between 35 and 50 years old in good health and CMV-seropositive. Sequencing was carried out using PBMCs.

The DNA for the CDR3 is TGTGCCAGCAGCCAATGGACTAGGGGTCCCAATGAGCAGTTCTTC. This sequence encodes CASSQWTRGPNEQFF. The V call is TRBV7-3, the J call TRBJ2-1; TRBD2 matches 7 bases. The CDR3 extends over 15 amino acids. V dropped 5 bases and J dropped 6; count of bases not matched to a gene: 10. Per germline, CDR1 SGHTA and CDR2 FQGTGA. The variable domain in full, with the rest retrieved from reference TRBV7-3 and TRBJ2-1, is GAGVSQTPSNKVTEKGKYVELRCDPISGHTALYWYRQSLGQGPEFLIYFQGTGAADDSGLPNDRFFAVRPEGSVSTLKIQRTERGDSAVYLCASSQWTRGPNEQFFGPGTRLTVL.